Presented here are 32 T cell receptor beta chains from one specimen sequenced in a study of STAT3 mutations in large granular lymphocyte leukemia. General study points: At least one immunodominant TCR beta clonotype appeared in every T-cell large granular lymphocyte leukemia patient.

Their antigen targets remain unknown. The data were produced by immunoSEQ multiplex PCR, yet TCRdb's version contains in-frame clones alone and is incomplete. Its clone listing holds 2,000 to 3,000 clones. Input material: PBMCs. The receptors originated from a human donor with T large granular lymphocyte leukemia. The donor label of this sample is uncertain. Some clones in this sample may be carry-over from other donors' samples.

Details on this clone: A read error is likely, as this CDR3 ends without the conserved phenylalanine or tryptophan. The DNA is left out, because the CDR3 cannot be placed on it with certainty; the CDR3 is given as TCRdb lists it. The chain joins TRBV7-7 to TRBJ2-1; the D call in the table, TRBD1, was not verified against the DNA. Germline V gives CDR1 SSHAT, CDR2 FNYEAQ (reference sequence). A total of 10 residues make up the CDR3, ends included. The CDR3 loop reads CASSFGSDNE.

To note about this clone: In this CDR3 the conserved last residue, phenylalanine or tryptophan, is missing, so a read error is likely. No DNA is shown, since the ends of the CDR3 on it are uncertain; the CDR3 is the one TCRdb lists. The chain recombines TRBV23-1 with TRBJ1-5. TRBV23-1 is given ORF status, its function remaining uncertain. Both ends counted, the CDR3 spans 13 residues. The CDR3 reads CASSQSGTEGHQP.

This clone is called medium-sized based on its frequency. This likely comes from a read error, as the CDR3 has no conserved phenylalanine or tryptophan at its end. The DNA is omitted, as the CDR3 cannot be located on it reliably, and the CDR3 follows TCRdb's listing. J is TRBJ1-1 and V is TRBV5-4. CDR1 is SGHNT and CDR2 is YYREEE in the germline V gene (reference sequence). The CDR3 adds up to 12 amino acids, both ends counted. CDR3: CASSLTGFGVTE.

About this clone: The final CDR3 position lacks the conserved phenylalanine or tryptophan, pointing to a likely read error. The limits of the CDR3 on the DNA are not certain, so only TCRdb's listed CDR3 is given. The chain combines TRBV7-2 with TRBJ2-3; the DNA was not used to check the table's D call, TRBD2. The CDR3 is 12 residues long, ends included. Germline V gives CDR1 SGHTA, CDR2 FQGNSA. This chain's CDR3 is CASSILAGGTDT.

As for this clone: The conserved phenylalanine or tryptophan is not found at the CDR3 terminus, so this likely reflects a read error. The DNA is omitted, as the CDR3 cannot be located on it reliably, and the CDR3 follows TCRdb's listing. J is TRBJ1-1 and V is TRBV7-6; TRBD1, the table's D call, lacks a check against the DNA. Counting both end residues, the CDR3 totals 10 amino acids. CDR1 SGHVS and CDR2 FNYEAQ come from the germline V gene. CDR3 amino acids: CASSLAGGTE.

On this clone: As the CDR3 is not closed by the conserved phenylalanine or tryptophan, this likely results from a read error. Because the CDR3's place on the DNA is in doubt, the DNA is left out and the CDR3 is given as listed by TCRdb. The chain uses TRBV6-1 and TRBJ1-4; TRBD1, the D gene given by the table, was not confirmed from the DNA. The CDR3 is 9 amino acids in total, end residues counted. The germline CDR1 and CDR2 sequences are MNHNS and SASEGT. The CDR3 sequence is CASSEAREK.

Concerning this clone: This CDR3 fails to terminate in the conserved phenylalanine or tryptophan, so it likely reflects a read error. The DNA is omitted, as the CDR3 cannot be located on it reliably, and the CDR3 follows TCRdb's listing. The rearrangement uses TRBV2 and TRBJ2-4; the table gives TRBD1 as D, unverified against the DNA. The CDR3 has 12 amino acids, counting both end residues. Germline V gene lookup returns CDR1 SNHLY and CDR2 FYNNEI. The CDR3 spells CASSVGQGMVNI.

Comments on this clone: This CDR3 is missing its conserved last phenylalanine or tryptophan, likely due to a read error. Because the CDR3's place on the DNA is in doubt, the DNA is left out and the CDR3 is given as listed by TCRdb. V usage is TRBV19 and J usage is TRBJ1-1; the table's D call, TRBD1, has no DNA check behind it. CDR1 LNHDA and CDR2 SQIVND come from the germline V gene (reference sequence). The CDR3 has 11 residues if both end residues are counted. The CDR3: CASTIGQSNTE.

As for this clone: This likely comes from a read error, as the CDR3 has no conserved phenylalanine or tryptophan at its end. No DNA is shown, since the ends of the CDR3 on it are uncertain; the CDR3 is the one TCRdb lists. V usage is TRBV5-1 and J usage is TRBJ2-5; TRBD1, as called in the table, went unchecked against the DNA. The CDR3 spans 15 residues, counting both ends. Per germline, CDR1 SGHRS and CDR2 YFSETQ. The CDR3 sequence: CASSPRGGLREGLET.

In the case of this clone: Because it lacks the conserved phenylalanine or tryptophan at the end, this CDR3 is likely a read error. It is unclear where the CDR3 begins or ends on the DNA, so no DNA is shown, and the CDR3 is as TCRdb lists it. V gene TRBV5-1 combines with J gene TRBJ2-7; the D segment call TRBD1 is taken from the table without a DNA check. The CDR3 length is 12 residues, termini included. Germline CDR1 is SGHRS and CDR2 is YFSETQ. This CDR3 reads CASSQGDRVAYE.

Of note for this clone: It is likely a read error, because the conserved phenylalanine at the end of the CDR3 is missing. The DNA is omitted, as the CDR3 cannot be located on it reliably, and the CDR3 follows TCRdb's listing. The gene calls are TRBV19 and TRBJ2-2; TRBD1 was called by the table and not checked on the DNA. CDR1 and CDR2 from the germline V gene are LNHDA and SQIVND (reference sequence). The CDR3 has 11 amino acids, counting both end residues. The CDR3 loop is CASNRDSNTGE.

A note on this clone: Lacking the conserved final phenylalanine or tryptophan, this CDR3 likely reflects a read error. The DNA is left out, because the CDR3 cannot be placed on it with certainty; the CDR3 is given as TCRdb lists it. This chain connects TRBV19 to TRBJ1-4; the table assigns TRBD1, which was not confirmed against the DNA. Germline CDR1 reads LNHDA; CDR2 reads SQIVND (reference sequence). The CDR3 is 10 amino acids long, termini counted. The CDR3 is CASSSQKMEK.

As regards this clone: The conserved phenylalanine or tryptophan is not found at the CDR3 terminus, so this likely reflects a read error. Because the CDR3's place on the DNA is in doubt, the DNA is left out and the CDR3 is given as listed by TCRdb. The chain links TRBV7-2 to TRBJ2-1; TRBD2 was called by the table and not checked on the DNA. The CDR3 spans 12 amino acids, including both terminal residues. CDR1 is SGHTA, CDR2 FQGNSA, per germline. The CDR3 is CASSIRLAGTQG.

On this clone itself: No conserved phenylalanine or tryptophan is present at the end of the CDR3, so a read error is the likely explanation. The limits of the CDR3 on the DNA are not certain, so only TCRdb's listed CDR3 is given. The rearrangement joins TRBV3-1 (or the pseudogene TRBV3-2) to TRBJ2-3; the table's D call TRBD2 went unverified against the DNA. The CDR3 extends over 11 residues, inclusive of both ends. CDR1 is LGHDT and CDR2 is YNNKEL in the germline V gene (reference sequence). CDR3 in amino acids: CASRARGSTDT.

Remarks on this clone: This CDR3 is missing its conserved last phenylalanine or tryptophan, likely due to a read error. Because the CDR3's place on the DNA is in doubt, the DNA is left out and the CDR3 is given as listed by TCRdb. The chain combines TRBV7-9 with TRBJ1-1. The germline CDR1 and CDR2 sequences are SEHNR and FQNEAQ (reference sequence). The CDR3 totals 11 residues, both ends included. This CDR3 is CASTVSVVNTE.

In the case of this clone: No conserved phenylalanine or tryptophan ends this CDR3, so it is likely a read error. The DNA is left out, because the CDR3 cannot be placed on it with certainty; the CDR3 is given as TCRdb lists it. The chain carries TRBV5-1 and TRBJ2-2; the table names TRBD2, a call not compared with the DNA. The V gene's germline CDR1 is SGHRS and CDR2 YFSETQ. Counting both end residues, the CDR3 totals 11 amino acids. This chain's CDR3 is CASRDSIVTGE.

On this clone itself: No conserved phenylalanine or tryptophan ends this CDR3, so it is likely a read error. No DNA is shown, since the ends of the CDR3 on it are uncertain; the CDR3 is the one TCRdb lists. This chain links TRBV29-1 with TRBJ2-2; the table names TRBD2, a call not compared with the DNA. Inclusive of both ends, the CDR3 amounts to 10 amino acids. The V gene's germline CDR1 is SQVTM and CDR2 ANQGSEA. The chain's CDR3 is CSVEAGLTGE.

Worth noting for this clone: This is likely a read error, given that the CDR3 carries no conserved phenylalanine or tryptophan at its end. The DNA is omitted, as the CDR3 cannot be located on it reliably, and the CDR3 follows TCRdb's listing. The chain recombines TRBV29-1 with TRBJ1-4; the listed D gene, TRBD1, was not tested against the DNA. CDR1 is SQVTM, CDR2 ANQGSEA, per germline. Including both end residues, the CDR3 is 14 amino acids long. CDR3 sequence: CSAGGKTGGGGGEK.

As regards this clone: The missing conserved phenylalanine or tryptophan at the end of this CDR3 makes a read error likely. The limits of the CDR3 on the DNA are not certain, so only TCRdb's listed CDR3 is given. The V gene is TRBV2, the J gene TRBJ2-5; TRBD2, the table's D call, was not compared with the DNA. The CDR3 extends over 14 residues, inclusive of both ends. Germline V gene lookup returns CDR1 SNHLY and CDR2 FYNNEI. CDR3 region: CASSEGPGLAGGET.

In the case of this clone: No conserved phenylalanine or tryptophan is present at the end of the CDR3, so a read error is the likely explanation. It is unclear where the CDR3 begins or ends on the DNA, so no DNA is shown, and the CDR3 is as TCRdb lists it. The V call is TRBV7-9, the J call TRBJ2-1; no check of the table's D call, TRBD1, against the DNA was made. In germline, CDR1 is SEHNR, CDR2 FQNEAQ (reference sequence). The CDR3 sequence runs 10 residues, both termini included. The CDR3 is CASSFTSGPE.

This clone is medium-sized by frequency. Here the CDR3 omits its conserved ending phenylalanine or tryptophan, so a read error is the likely source. No DNA is shown, since the ends of the CDR3 on it are uncertain; the CDR3 is the one TCRdb lists. The chain carries TRBV28 and TRBJ2-5; the table's TRBD2 call for D was not verified on the DNA. Germline V gives CDR1 MDHEN, CDR2 SYDVKM. The CDR3 is made up of 9 amino acids, end residues included. CDR3 loop: CAAGGDPGT.

A remark on this clone: The conserved final phenylalanine or tryptophan is absent from the CDR3, which likely points to a read error. The DNA is omitted, as the CDR3 cannot be located on it reliably, and the CDR3 follows TCRdb's listing. The CDR3 reads CASSIATSGSTDT. This sequence joins TRBV19 and TRBJ2-3; the table's TRBD2 call for D was not verified on the DNA. The germline V gene encodes CDR1 LNHDA and CDR2 SQIVND (reference sequence). Termini included, the CDR3 measures 13 amino acids.

As for this clone: Given the absence of the conserved phenylalanine or tryptophan at the CDR3 end, a read error is likely. The limits of the CDR3 on the DNA are not certain, so only TCRdb's listed CDR3 is given. The V call is TRBV10-1, the J call TRBJ2-5; the table's D gene call, TRBD1, was not cross checked with the DNA. The CDR3 has 11 residues if both end residues are counted. The germline V gene has CDR1 WNHNN and CDR2 SYGVQD (reference sequence). The CDR3 spells CASSESGPVET.

Remarks on this clone: The CDR3 ends on some other residue instead of the conserved phenylalanine or tryptophan, so this is likely a read error. No DNA is shown, since the ends of the CDR3 on it are uncertain; the CDR3 is the one TCRdb lists. The chain carries TRBV5-1 and TRBJ2-7; the D call TRBD2 from the table was never checked on the DNA. The germline CDR1 and CDR2 sequences are SGHRS and YFSETQ. The CDR3 is 12 residues long, counting both termini. CDR3: CASSLAAGGGYE.

On this clone: The conserved final phenylalanine or tryptophan is absent from the CDR3, which likely points to a read error. The limits of the CDR3 on the DNA are not certain, so only TCRdb's listed CDR3 is given. The rearrangement links TRBV10-1 to TRBJ2-3; the table names TRBD1, a call not compared with the DNA. Germline V lookup: CDR1 WNHNN, CDR2 SYGVQD (reference sequence). The CDR3 numbers 11 amino acids, ends counted. The CDR3 loop reads CASSESRLEDT.

About this clone: This is likely a read error, given that the CDR3 carries no conserved phenylalanine or tryptophan at its end. The DNA is left out, because the CDR3 cannot be placed on it with certainty; the CDR3 is given as TCRdb lists it. The chain has TRBV2 and TRBJ2-1; the table assigns TRBD1, which was not confirmed against the DNA. The CDR3 comprises 13 residues, both ends counted. Germline V gene lookup returns CDR1 SNHLY and CDR2 FYNNEI. CDR3 region: CASRDTGQELDNE.

A remark on this clone: The conserved closing phenylalanine or tryptophan is absent in this CDR3, likely reflecting a read error. Because the CDR3's place on the DNA is in doubt, the DNA is left out and the CDR3 is given as listed by TCRdb. The CDR3 spells CSAWTELNTE. The rearrangement uses TRBV20-1 and TRBJ1-1; TRBD1, the table's D call, was not compared with the DNA. Germline loops: CDR1 DFQATT, CDR2 SNEGSKA (reference sequence). The CDR3 extends over 10 residues, inclusive of both ends.

Note on this clone: The conserved phenylalanine or tryptophan is not found at the CDR3 terminus, so this likely reflects a read error. It is unclear where the CDR3 begins or ends on the DNA, so no DNA is shown, and the CDR3 is as TCRdb lists it. The chain employs TRBV5-6 and TRBJ2-2; TRBD2, the table's D call, was not compared with the DNA. The CDR3 is made up of 12 amino acids, end residues included. Germline lookup yields CDR1 SGHDT and CDR2 YYEEEE. CDR3 protein: CASSLIPSGLGE.

Concerning this clone itself: The CDR3 does not close with the conserved phenylalanine or tryptophan, likely indicating a read error. The DNA is omitted, as the CDR3 cannot be located on it reliably, and the CDR3 follows TCRdb's listing. This chain joins TRBV19 and TRBJ2-5; the table's D call, TRBD2, was not checked against the DNA. 11 amino acids form the CDR3, both terminal residues included. Looked up from germline, CDR1 is LNHDA and CDR2 is SQIVND (reference sequence). This CDR3 reads CAMPGGGEGET.

Points on this clone: A read error is likely, as this CDR3 ends without the conserved phenylalanine or tryptophan. The DNA is omitted, as the CDR3 cannot be located on it reliably, and the CDR3 follows TCRdb's listing. This rearrangement joins TRBV7-9 to TRBJ2-2; the listed D gene, TRBD1, was not tested against the DNA. The CDR3 is 11 residues long, counting both termini. The germline V gene has CDR1 SEHNR and CDR2 FQNEAQ (reference sequence). The CDR3 protein is CASSPVQGTGE.

Note on this clone: This likely comes from a read error, as the CDR3 has no conserved phenylalanine or tryptophan at its end. Because the CDR3's place on the DNA is in doubt, the DNA is left out and the CDR3 is given as listed by TCRdb. The chain links TRBV18 to TRBJ1-6. The CDR3 totals 12 residues, both ends included. The V gene's germline CDR1 is KGHSH and CDR2 LQKENI. The chain's CDR3 is CASSQAGTYNSP.

On this clone itself: The CDR3 carries no conserved terminal phenylalanine or tryptophan, so it likely arises from a read error. The DNA is omitted, as the CDR3 cannot be located on it reliably, and the CDR3 follows TCRdb's listing. The chain recombines TRBV5-1 with TRBJ2-1; the D call TRBD2 from the table was never checked on the DNA. Termini included, the CDR3 measures 11 amino acids. Germline CDR1 reads SGHRS; CDR2 reads YFSETQ. CDR3 in amino acids: CASSLADRGNE.